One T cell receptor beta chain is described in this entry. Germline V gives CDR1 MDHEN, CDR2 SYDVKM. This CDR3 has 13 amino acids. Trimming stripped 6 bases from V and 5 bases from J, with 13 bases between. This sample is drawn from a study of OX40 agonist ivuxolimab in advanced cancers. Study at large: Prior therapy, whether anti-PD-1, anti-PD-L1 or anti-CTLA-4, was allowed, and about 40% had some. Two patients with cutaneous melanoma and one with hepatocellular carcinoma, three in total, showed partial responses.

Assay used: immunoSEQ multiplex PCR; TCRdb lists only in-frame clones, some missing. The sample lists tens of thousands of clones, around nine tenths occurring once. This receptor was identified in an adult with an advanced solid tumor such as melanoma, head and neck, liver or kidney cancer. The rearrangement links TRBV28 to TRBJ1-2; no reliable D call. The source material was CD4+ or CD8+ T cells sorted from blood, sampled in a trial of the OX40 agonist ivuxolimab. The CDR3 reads CASRRNLGYGYTF. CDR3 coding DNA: TGTGCCAGCAGGCGGAATCTCGGGTATGGCTACACCTTC.